This TCR beta chain comes out of a study of blood T cell repertoires in COVID-19. Background on the study: T cells, B-cell-depleted T cells, or PBMCs supplied cDNA or gDNA.

Original processing notes: Reference gene primer amplification in the assay estimated nucleated cell counts. Assay: immunoSEQ multiplex PCR; the TCRdb copy retains only in-frame clones and omits some. V, J and clone size reflect that table, while D and trimming were determined from the DNA. This table has approximately 270,000 clones, 70% to 90% appearing once. The ends lost 1 base at V and 4 bases at J; junction bases unmatched: 7. Germline CDR1 LGHNA, CDR2 YSLEER. The CDR3 has 16 amino acids. This clone was observed a handful of times. The receptor was isolated from a man younger than 35 with active or convalescent COVID-19. This chain links TRBV4-3 with TRBJ2-1; TRBD2 agrees at 7 bases. The sample taken for sequencing was peripheral blood. The chain's CDR3 is CASSQVTASGYNEQFF. In nucleotides, the CDR3 is TGCGCCAGCAGCCAAGTGACGGCTAGCGGTTACAATGAGCAGTTCTTC.